Listed here are 4 T cell receptor beta chains from one sample, sequenced in a study of blood T cell repertoires in COVID-19. Method: immunoSEQ multiplex PCR; TCRdb's copy keeps in-frame clones and lacks some. The sample gives approximately 290,000 clones, around 81% of which show up once; around 16% is in the top ten. The sequencing sample was made of peripheral blood. All receptors come from a person in their 70s with COVID-19, enrolled during active disease.

The chain recombines TRBV19 with TRBJ2-1; TRBD1 matches at 7 bases. This CDR3 comprises 12 residues. J was trimmed by 9 bases and V by 2 bases; bases with no gene match: 1. Germline V CDR1 and CDR2: LNHDA, SQIVND (reference sequence). The DNA of the CDR3 is TGTGCCAGTAGTATAAGGGGGCTTGAGCAGTTCTTC. Translating gives CASSIRGLEQFF.

The rearrangement uses TRBV7-8 and TRBJ2-7; 8 positions agree with TRBD2. This CDR3 contains 15 residues. CDR1 and CDR2 (germline): SGHVS, FQNEAQ. Trimming at V came to 1 base and at J to 0 bases, leaving 2 bases not matched to a gene. The CDR3 region is CASSLGREDSYEQYF. The CDR3 DNA sequence: TGTGCCAGCAGCTTAGGGCGGGAGGACTCCTACGAGCAGTACTTC.

CDR3 coding DNA: TGCGCCAGCAGCCCCGGGACAGGGGTTATTTCCTACGAGCAGTACTTC. This encodes CASSPGTGVISYEQYF. The V and J genes are TRBV5-1 and TRBJ2-7; 10 positions match TRBD1. CDR3 size: 16 residues. The ends lost 4 bases at V and 1 base at J; junction bases unmatched: 8. Germline V gene data show CDR1 as SGHRS and CDR2 as YFSETQ.

The chain couples TRBV6-2 or TRBV6-3 to TRBJ2-7; TRBD1 matches 8 bases. This CDR3 is built from 17 residues. J was trimmed by 2 bases and V by 4 bases; bases with no gene match: 13. Germline CDR1 reads MNHEY; CDR2 reads SVGEGT. The CDR3 DNA sequence: TGTGCCAGCAGTTTTCACGCCGACAGGGGACTTGCCTACGAGCAGTACTTC. It translates to CASSFHADRGLAYEQYF.